This is a list of T cell receptor beta chains from one sample in a study of blood T cell repertoires in COVID-19. The repertoire was sequenced with immunoSEQ multiplex PCR; TCRdb's copy has only in-frame clones and lacks some. The sample includes roughly 95,000 clones, roughly four fifths of them seen just once. The sample taken for sequencing was peripheral blood. These receptors all stem from a man in his 60s with acute or convalescent COVID-19. Each CDR3 is given with its conserved first and last residue. The D gene is left open where the match is weak. A row's size may be missing; if present it is once, few, many or a size class.

j_call d_call clone_size v_call cdr3_nt cdr3_aa
TRBJ1-5 TRBD1 NA TRBV7-2 TGTGCCAGCAGCTTGGGGCAGGGGGCTGGAAGCAATCAGCCCCAGCATTTT CASSLGQGAGSNQPQHF
TRBJ2-7 TRBD2 NA TRBV27 TGTGCCAGCAGTATCAGGACTAGCGGGGGGTCGGCCTACGAGCAGTACTTC CASSIRTSGGSAYEQYF
TRBJ1-2 NA NA TRBV2 TGTGCCAGCAGTGAAGCGCGAGGGAACACCTTC CASSEARGNTF
TRBJ1-1 TRBD1 few TRBV10-1 TGCGCCAGCAGGGCCGGGACAGGGAACACTGAAGCTTTCTTT CASRAGTGNTEAFF
TRBJ2-3 NA NA TRBV7-2 TGTGCCAGCAGCTCGGAGAGAACTAACTTTGGAGGTACGCAGTATTTT CASSSERTNFGGTQYF
TRBJ2-5 TRBD1 NA TRBV15 TGTGCCACCAGCCCTACAGGGGGCGCAGACCCAGAGACCCAGTACTTC CATSPTGGADPETQYF
TRBJ1-2 TRBD1 NA TRBV5-5 TGTGCCAGCAGCTCGTCAGGACAGGGGGCGCTGGGCTACACCTTC CASSSSGQGALGYTF
TRBJ2-3 TRBD2 NA TRBV5-1 TGCGCCAGCAGCTTGGAGGCTAGCGGGGGACTAGGTGCGCAGTATTTT CASSLEASGGLGAQYF
TRBJ2-5 NA NA TRBV5-1 TGCGCCAGCAGCCCTGGGCGGGGCGGAGAGACCCAGTACTTC CASSPGRGGETQYF
TRBJ1-2 NA NA TRBV5-6 TGTGCCAGCAGCTTCGGGGGAGCTTATGGCTACACCTTC CASSFGGAYGYTF
TRBJ2-2 TRBD2 NA TRBV2 TGTGCCAGCAAGTTGGGACTAGCGGGAGAACGGGACACCGGGGAGCTGTTTTTT CASKLGLAGERDTGELFF
TRBJ1-1 TRBD1 NA TRBV5-5 TGTGCCAGCAGAAAGACAGGGGGCGAGAACACTGAAGCTTTCTTT CASRKTGGENTEAFF
TRBJ2-1 TRBD2 NA TRBV11-3 TGTGCCAGCAGCTTGAATCTAGCGGGGGGCAGTGAGCAGTTCTTC CASSLNLAGGSEQFF
TRBJ1-3 TRBD1 NA TRBV18 TGTGCCAGCTCGCTACAGGGGGACTCTGGAAACACCATATATTTT CASSLQGDSGNTIYF
TRBJ2-1 TRBD2 NA TRBV7-8 TGTGCCAGCAGCTTATGGGGGGGGGAGGTTGTGGATGAGCAGTTCTTC CASSLWGGEVVDEQFF
TRBJ1-1 NA NA TRBV19 TGTGCCAGTATGGGGGGGGTTGAGGCTATTGAAGCTTTCTTT CASMGGVEAIEAFF
TRBJ2-3 NA NA TRBV7-2 TGTGCCAGCAGTGGGAGATCTAGCACAGATACGCAGTATTTT CASSGRSSTDTQYF
TRBJ2-7 NA NA TRBV14 TGTGCCAGCAGCCCAGATATTGGGGGAGGTCGGGAGCAGTACTTC CASSPDIGGGREQYF
TRBJ1-1 NA few TRBV6-5 TGTGCCAGCAGGAAGACAGGGAACACTGAAGCTTTCTTT CASRKTGNTEAFF
TRBJ2-3 TRBD2 NA TRBV9 TGTGCCAGCAGCGCACCGGGACTAGATCGCACAGATACGCAGTATTTT CASSAPGLDRTDTQYF
TRBJ1-2 TRBD1 once TRBV4-3 TGCGCCAGCAGCCCAAGAGCGTTAGGACAGGGCAACTATGGCTACACCTTC CASSPRALGQGNYGYTF
TRBJ2-2 TRBD1 NA TRBV6-5 TGTGCCAGCAGTTGGGACAGGGAGAGGGGGGAGCTGTTTTTT CASSWDRERGELFF
TRBJ1-2 TRBD1 NA TRBV7-2 TGTGCCAGCAGCCCATCTCGACAGGGGCACTATGGCTACACCTTC CASSPSRQGHYGYTF
TRBJ2-7 NA NA TRBV5-4 TGTGCCAGCAGCTTGAAGGAGGGGGCAAACGAGCAGTACTTC CASSLKEGANEQYF
TRBJ1-6 TRBD1 NA TRBV11-2 TGTGCCAGCAGCTTAGAGCTCAGGGGGTCACCCCTCCACTTT CASSLELRGSPLHF
TRBJ1-1 TRBD1 NA TRBV6-5 TGTGCCAGCAGTACGGACAGGTTGAACACTGAAGCTTTCTTT CASSTDRLNTEAFF
TRBJ1-1 NA NA TRBV18 TGTGCCAGCTCACGGGCCGAGAACACTGAAGCTTTCTTT CASSRAENTEAFF
TRBJ1-2 NA NA TRBV29-1 TGCAGCGTCCCCGTCAACTATGGCTACACCTTC CSVPVNYGYTF
TRBJ1-2 NA NA TRBV6-5 TGTGCCAGCAGTTACTCGGGGAGATGGAATGGCTACACCTTC CASSYSGRWNGYTF
TRBJ2-7 NA few TRBV12-3/TRBV12-4 TGTGCCAGCAGTTTATCCTTATACGAGCAGTACTTC CASSLSLYEQYF
TRBJ1-5 TRBD1 once TRBV19 TGTGCCAGTAGTCCTCAAGTACGGGACAGGGGCAATCAGCCCCAGCATTTT CASSPQVRDRGNQPQHF
TRBJ1-2 TRBD1 NA TRBV7-2 TGTGCCAGCAGCTGGGACAGGGACTATGGCTACACCTTC CASSWDRDYGYTF
TRBJ2-3 TRBD1 NA TRBV9 TGTGCCAGCAGCGGCCGGTTACAGGGGGAATCTAGCACAGATACGCAGTATTTT CASSGRLQGESSTDTQYF
TRBJ1-1 NA NA TRBV18 TGTGCCAGCTCACCCCAACAGGGAAAGGATACTGAAGCTTTCTTT CASSPQQGKDTEAFF
TRBJ2-3 TRBD2 once TRBV6-5 TGTGCCAGCAGTTACTTAGCGGGAGCTAGCACAGATACGCAGTATTTT CASSYLAGASTDTQYF
TRBJ2-5 NA NA TRBV11-3 TGTGCCAGCAGCCTTCAAGAGACCCAGTACTTC CASSLQETQYF
TRBJ2-3 NA NA TRBV25-1 TGTGCCAGCAGTCCGGGGGGCGGACTCACAGATACGCAGTATTTT CASSPGGGLTDTQYF
TRBJ2-1 NA NA TRBV19 TGTGCCAGTAGTCTGTCGGGAGTCAATGAGCAGTTCTTC CASSLSGVNEQFF
TRBJ1-4 TRBD1 NA TRBV6-5 TGTGCCAGCAGTAGCCAGACAGGGATCAAAGAAAAACTGTTTTTT CASSSQTGIKEKLFF
TRBJ2-2 NA few TRBV14 TGTGCCAGCAGCCTAAACCAGGGGATCAGGGCCGGGGAGCTGTTTTTT CASSLNQGIRAGELFF
TRBJ1-1 NA NA TRBV20-1 TGCAGTGCTCTCCGGAACACTGAAGCTTTCTTT CSALRNTEAFF
TRBJ1-1 NA NA TRBV28 TGTGCCAGCATGGGGCAAACGACTGAAGCTTTCTTT CASMGQTTEAFF
TRBJ2-6 TRBD1 many TRBV7-6 TGTGCCAGCAGCCTCGGGACAGGGGGCTCTGGGGCCAACGTCCTGACTTTC CASSLGTGGSGANVLTF
TRBJ2-3 NA NA TRBV19 TGTGCCAGTAGTCTGAGTAGCACAGATACGCAGTATTTT CASSLSSTDTQYF
TRBJ1-2 TRBD1 NA TRBV7-9 TGTGCCAGCAGCAATACCGGGACAGGGGCCAATGGCTACACCTTC CASSNTGTGANGYTF
TRBJ2-1 NA NA TRBV5-1 TGCGCCAGCACCCTTGGGGGCGGGCCATACAATGAGCAGTTCTTC CASTLGGGPYNEQFF
TRBJ2-3 NA NA TRBV11-2 TGTGCCAGCAGCAAATATAGCGAAGCAGATACGCAGTATTTT CASSKYSEADTQYF
TRBJ2-2 NA NA TRBV9 TGTGCCAGCAGCGTTCAACCCATGAAGAGCGGTCTATCTAACACCGGGGAGCTGTTTTTT CASSVQPMKSGLSNTGELFF
TRBJ2-1 NA few TRBV4-3 TGCGCCAGCAGCCAAGAGAGAGCGGCAGGTGAGCAGTTCTTC CASSQERAAGEQFF
TRBJ1-4 NA few TRBV6-5 TGTGCCAGCAGTTACCGGGGAGGCGTGGGAAATGAAAAACTGTTTTTT CASSYRGGVGNEKLFF
TRBJ1-1 NA NA TRBV9 TGTGCCAGCAGCGATCTCCCGGGAGGCACTGAAGCTTTCTTT CASSDLPGGTEAFF
TRBJ2-5 TRBD2 NA TRBV6-5 TGTGCCAGCACCACCCGGGGGGGAGAGACCCAGTACTTC CASTTRGGETQYF
TRBJ1-1 TRBD1 NA TRBV11-3 TGTGCCAGCAGCTTAGCGACAGGGAGGACTGAAGCTTTCTTT CASSLATGRTEAFF
TRBJ2-7 NA NA TRBV4-1 TGCGCCAGCAGCCAGCCGCAGAACGACGAGCAGTACTTC CASSQPQNDEQYF
TRBJ1-1 NA NA TRBV18 TGTGCCAGCTCACCCGGGTCCGGTAGAGAAGCTTTCTTT CASSPGSGREAFF
TRBJ2-1 TRBD2 NA TRBV11-3 TGTGCCAGCAGCTTCGCTAGCGGGGAGCACAATGAGCAGTTCTTC CASSFASGEHNEQFF